The TCR beta chain described here comes from a study of T cell repertoires in cytomegalovirus infection. Whole-study context: Public signatures in TCR beta pointed to CMV infection and matching HLA type. Study results and caveats: The ex vivo response was dominated by HLA-C-restricted CMV-specific TCR beta clonotypes.

V gave up 0 bases and J gave up 3 bases, with 6 bases separating them. The germline V gene encodes CDR1 LGHDT and CDR2 YNNKEL (reference sequence). The CDR3 loop spans 14 amino acids. TCRdb redid the calling of the reads with MiXCR, one entry per CDR3 protein. The data hold some 560,000 distinct CDR3 sequences, with 40% observed a single time. Regarding this clonotype: The antigen remains undetermined.

The receptor comes from a human donor in good health (CMV status not recorded). Some clones in this sample may be carry-over from other donors' samples. The source material was cultured PBMCs, sampled from culture after CMV antigen stimulation. This sequence joins TRBV3-1 and TRBJ1-3; D not certain. The CDR3 loop is CASSQDQDGNTIYF. In DNA form, the CDR3 reads TGTGCCAGCAGCCAAGATCAGGATGGAAACACCATATATTTT.